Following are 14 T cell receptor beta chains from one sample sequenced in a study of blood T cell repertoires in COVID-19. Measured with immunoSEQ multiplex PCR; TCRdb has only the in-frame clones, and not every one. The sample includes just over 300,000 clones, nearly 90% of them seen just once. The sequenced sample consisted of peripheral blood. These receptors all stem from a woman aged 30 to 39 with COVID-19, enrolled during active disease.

The CDR3, as DNA: TGTGCCAGCAGTTTATCCGGGAAGTTGAACACTGAAGCTTTCTTT. Translation: CASSLSGKLNTEAFF. V and J are TRBV27 and TRBJ1-1, with unresolved D. Germline V gives CDR1 MNHEY, CDR2 SMNVEV (reference sequence). Trimming left V 0 bases short and J 0 bases short, with 8 bases between. This CDR3 spans 15 amino acids.

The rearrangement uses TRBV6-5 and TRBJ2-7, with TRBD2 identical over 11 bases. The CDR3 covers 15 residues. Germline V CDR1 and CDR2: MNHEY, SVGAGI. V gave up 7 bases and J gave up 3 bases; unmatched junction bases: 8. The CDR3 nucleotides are TGTGCCAGCACCAGAGCGGGACTAGCGGACTACGAGCAGTACGTC. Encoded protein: CASTRAGLADYEQYV.

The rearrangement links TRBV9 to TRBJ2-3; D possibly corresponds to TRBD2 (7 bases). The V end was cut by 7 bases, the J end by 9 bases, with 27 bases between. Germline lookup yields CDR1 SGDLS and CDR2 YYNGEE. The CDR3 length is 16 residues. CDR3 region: CASGRGSGAEQYTQYF. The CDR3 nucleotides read TGTGCCAGCGGGAGGGGGTCGGGGGCCGAACAATACACGCAGTATTTT.

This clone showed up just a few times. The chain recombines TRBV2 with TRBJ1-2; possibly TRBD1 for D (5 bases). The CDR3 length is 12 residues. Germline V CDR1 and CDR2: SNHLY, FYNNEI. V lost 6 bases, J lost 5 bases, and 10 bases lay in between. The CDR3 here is CASRQQDYGYTF. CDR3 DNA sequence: TGTGCCAGCAGGCAACAGGATTATGGCTACACCTTC.

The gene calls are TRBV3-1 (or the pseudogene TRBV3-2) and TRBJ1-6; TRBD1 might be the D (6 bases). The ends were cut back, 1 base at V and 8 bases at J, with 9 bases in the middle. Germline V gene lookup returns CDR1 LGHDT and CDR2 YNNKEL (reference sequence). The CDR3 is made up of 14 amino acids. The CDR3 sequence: CASSQAGADSPLHF. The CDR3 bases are TGTGCCAGCAGCCAAGCAGGGGCTGATTCACCCCTCCACTTT.

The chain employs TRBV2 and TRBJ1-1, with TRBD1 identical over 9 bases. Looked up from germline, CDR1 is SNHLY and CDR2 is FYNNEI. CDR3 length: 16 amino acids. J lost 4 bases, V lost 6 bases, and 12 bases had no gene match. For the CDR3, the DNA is TGTGCCAGCAGCGCCGGGACAGGGACATACGGCACTGAAGCTTTCTTT. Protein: CASSAGTGTYGTEAFF.

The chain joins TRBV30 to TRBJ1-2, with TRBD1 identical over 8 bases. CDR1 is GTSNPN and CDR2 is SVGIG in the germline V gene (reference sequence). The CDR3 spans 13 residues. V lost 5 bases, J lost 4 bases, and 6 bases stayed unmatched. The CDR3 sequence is CAWAAGQGYGYTF. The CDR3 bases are TGTGCCTGGGCCGCTGGACAGGGCTATGGCTACACCTTC.

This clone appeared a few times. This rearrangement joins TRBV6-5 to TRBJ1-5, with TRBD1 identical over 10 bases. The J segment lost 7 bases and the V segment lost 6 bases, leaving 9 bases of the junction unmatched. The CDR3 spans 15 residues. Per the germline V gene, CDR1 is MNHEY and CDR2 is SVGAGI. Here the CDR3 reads CASSFDRGRPQPQHF. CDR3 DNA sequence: TGTGCCAGCAGCTTTGACAGGGGGCGCCCACAGCCCCAGCATTTT.

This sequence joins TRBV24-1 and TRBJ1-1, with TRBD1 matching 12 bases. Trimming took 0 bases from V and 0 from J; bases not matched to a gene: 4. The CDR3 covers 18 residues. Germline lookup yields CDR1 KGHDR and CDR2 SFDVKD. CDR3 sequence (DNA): TGTGCCACCAGTGATTTGTACGGGACAGGGGGCATGAACACTGAAGCTTTCTTT. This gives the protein CATSDLYGTGGMNTEAFF.

The CDR3 is CASSQEGAIGTGELFF. Here the CDR3 DNA reads TGTGCCAGCAGTCAAGAGGGCGCCATAGGGACCGGGGAGCTGTTTTTT. The rearrangement uses TRBV7-9 and TRBJ2-2; D possibly corresponds to TRBD2 (5 bases). With 6 bases removed from V and 5 bases from J, the gap between germline ends came to 19 bases. The CDR3 extends over 16 amino acids. CDR1 is SEHNR and CDR2 is FQNEAQ in the germline V gene (reference sequence).

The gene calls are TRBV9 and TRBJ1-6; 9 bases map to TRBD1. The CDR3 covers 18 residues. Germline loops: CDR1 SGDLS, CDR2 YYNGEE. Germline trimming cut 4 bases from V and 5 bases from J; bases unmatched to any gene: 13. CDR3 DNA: TGTGCCAGCAGCCCGAACTCCGGGGGACAGGGACATAATTCACCCCTCCACTTT. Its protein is CASSPNSGGQGHNSPLHF.

CDR3 amino acids: CASSNTGYYGYTF. The DNA of the CDR3 is TGTGCCAGCAGCAATACAGGGTATTATGGCTACACCTTC. The chain uses TRBV3-1 (or the pseudogene TRBV3-2) and TRBJ1-2, with D tentatively TRBD1 (6 bases). The CDR3 runs 13 residues. Trimming cost V 5 bases and J 5 bases, with 12 bases left between them. Germline loops: CDR1 LGHDT, CDR2 YNNKEL (reference sequence).

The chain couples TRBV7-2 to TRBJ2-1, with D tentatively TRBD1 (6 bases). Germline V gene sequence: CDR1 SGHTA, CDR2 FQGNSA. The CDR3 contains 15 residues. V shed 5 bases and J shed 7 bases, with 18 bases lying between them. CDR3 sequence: CASSPRHRAGNEQFF. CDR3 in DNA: TGTGCCAGCAGCCCCCGACACAGGGCCGGGAATGAGCAGTTCTTC.

In nucleotides, the CDR3 is TGTGCCAGCAGCAACAGGGGGGTGGATGGCTACACCTTC. It is translated as CASSNRGVDGYTF. The rearrangement joins TRBV5-6 to TRBJ1-2, with TRBD1 matching over 8 bases. The CDR3 totals 13 residues. V trimming: 4 bases; J trimming: 6 bases; junction bases outside the gene matches: 5. Looked up from germline, CDR1 is SGHDT and CDR2 is YYEEEE.